This TCR beta chain was captured in a study of graft-versus-host responses after intestinal transplantation (dated by TCRdb to about 2021). Regarding the complete study: The transplants that recipients received were multivisceral, liver-intestinal, or isolated intestinal. All recipients received anti-thymocyte globulin induction followed by maintenance tacrolimus and steroids for around three years. Graft-versus-host and host-versus-graft alloreactive T cell clones were tracked in the graft, circulation and bone marrow after intestinal transplantation using bulk TCR-beta CDR3 sequencing. Alloreactive clones were identified by sequencing pre-transplant mixed lymphocyte reaction products and comparing them with unstimulated pre-transplant donor and recipient T cells. The cohort enrolled approximately 24 intestinal transplant recipients, one of whom was a retransplant, and 3 patients without pretransplant specimens were excluded. Donor T cell macrochimerism was defined as a peak of at least 4% donor T cells among recipient peripheral blood mononuclear cells. Rather than being sequenced by the commercial service, samples from a few later patients were sequenced in-house on an Illumina MiSeq and processed with MiXCR. The full study reports these points: GvH clones were found in recipient bone marrow, and some of the GvH clones appeared earlier in ileal mucosa or blood, which is consistent with an intestinal mucosal origin. Early after transplant, declines in HvG clones were associated with peak levels of circulating GvH clones. Conclusions were limited by the relatively low number and heterogeneity of intestinal transplant patients. Patients with donor T cell macrochimerism had high GvH to HvG T cell clonal ratios in their allografts.

Libraries were constructed by the immunoSEQ multiplex PCR assay. For most patients, genomic DNA was isolated with the Qiagen DNeasy Blood and Tissue Kit and shipped frozen to Adaptive Biotechnologies for TCR sequencing. For most patients, high-throughput TCR-beta CDR3 sequencing of genomic DNA was performed by Adaptive Biotechnologies. The study's own analysis went as follows. Adaptive's ImmunoSEQ software was the source of the TCR sequencing data for 18 patients, while a few other patients were processed with MiXCR and VDJtools. To correct CD4 versus CD8 sorting errors, sequences present in both subsets at a frequency ratio below 5:1 were removed. CDR3 nucleotide sequences shared by donor and recipient were removed because the origin of these sequences could not be assigned. Alloreactive clones required at least 2-fold expansion over unstimulated cells and minimum CFSE-low frequency of 0.002% (template counts) or 0.001% (read counts). Mappable clones were those detected in sequenced pre-transplant spleen, lymph node, or MLR CFSE-low populations of the donor or recipient. Cumulative frequency of alloreactive clones was calculated as a percentage of all sequences weighted by copy number. TCRdb provides this immuneACCESS table in a form limited to in-frame rearrangements. Some clones are lacking; in checked studies, under half of them reflect an unresolved V gene, and why the rest are absent is not known. V and J calls and clone size are those listed in that table; D and trimming were worked out from the DNA. The table for this sample lists about 99,000 clones; under 95% of them were counted only once. Around 0.07% of the sample is taken by the ten largest.

V was cut back by 3 bases and J by 0 bases, leaving a gap of 9 bases between them. From the germline V gene, CDR1 is SGDLS and CDR2 is YYNGEE. There are 15 amino acids in the CDR3, from cysteine to phenylalanine inclusive. The read is trimmed to its CDR3 DNA, 45 bases read in frame from base 1. The intended sense of this specimen's time point label: cells obtained before transplantation from donor or recipient. CD3+CD4+ and CD3+CD8+ populations were FACS-sorted from unstimulated pre-transplant donor and recipient cells taken from spleen or lymph nodes. Comments on this clone: This receptor's antigen is unknown. Base qualities are missing; no much larger clone stands one base away.

In this chain, TRBV9 is recombined with TRBJ2-2; TRBD1 is perhaps the D gene, given 5 matching bases. The sample in question was unstimulated CD8+ T cells sorted from spleen or lymph node cells, obtained before transplant. The clonotype comes from a human donor who was the organ donor for an intestinal transplant. In nucleotides, the sequence is TGTGCCAGCAGCGCAGGGAACGCGAACACCGGGGAGCTGTTTTTT. Its protein is CASSAGNANTGELFF.